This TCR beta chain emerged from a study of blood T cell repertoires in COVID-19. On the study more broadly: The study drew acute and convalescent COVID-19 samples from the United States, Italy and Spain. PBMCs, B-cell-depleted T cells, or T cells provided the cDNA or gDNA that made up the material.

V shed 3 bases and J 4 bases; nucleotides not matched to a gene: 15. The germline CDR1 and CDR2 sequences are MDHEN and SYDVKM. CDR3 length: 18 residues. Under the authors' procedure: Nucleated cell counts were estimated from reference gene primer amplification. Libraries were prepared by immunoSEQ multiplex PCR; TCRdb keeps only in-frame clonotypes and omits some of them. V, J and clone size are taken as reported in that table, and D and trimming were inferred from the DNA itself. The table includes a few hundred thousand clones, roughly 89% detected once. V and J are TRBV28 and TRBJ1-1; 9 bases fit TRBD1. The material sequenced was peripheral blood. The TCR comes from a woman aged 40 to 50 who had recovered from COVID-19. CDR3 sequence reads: CASSFLLRLTGGITEAFF. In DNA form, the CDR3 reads TGTGCCAGCAGTTTTCTTCTTCGTTTGACAGGGGGTATCACTGAAGCTTTCTTT.